The next 12 T cell receptor beta chains were all read from a single sample in a study of cytomegalovirus exposure and HLA in healthy donors. TCRdb's table, derived via immunoSEQ multiplex PCR, lists solely in-frame clones and lacks some. The sample contains a few hundred thousand clones, 86% of which appear only once. Sequenced material: PBMCs. The receptor source for this set is a woman younger than 30 in good health and CMV-seronegative.

This chain connects TRBV29-1 to TRBJ2-3; D is perhaps TRBD2 (6 bases). Germline V gene sequence: CDR1 SQVTM, CDR2 ANQGSEA. The CDR3 contains 13 residues. Between the trimmed V and J ends, which lost 3 bases and 6 bases, there was a span of 13 bases. DNA for the CDR3: TGCAGCGTTGACCTACACCGGGGGGATACGCAGTATTTT. Its translation is CSVDLHRGDTQYF.

The genes are TRBV29-1 and TRBJ1-4, with 9 positions matching TRBD1. The V and J ends lost 3 bases and 0 bases, in that order; junction bases with no gene match: 8. Germline-derived CDR1 and CDR2 are SQVTM and ANQGSEA. The CDR3 runs to 17 residues. As DNA, the CDR3 is TGCAGCGTTGATATTGGACAGGGGACAGCAACTAATGAAAAACTGTTTTTT. Translated, it gives CSVDIGQGTATNEKLFF.

The chain employs TRBV6-5 and TRBJ2-5; tentative D call: TRBD2 (6 bases). Trimming stripped 0 bases from V and 4 bases from J, with 9 bases between. The CDR3 has 14 residues. Germline CDR1 reads MNHEY; CDR2 reads SVGAGI. CDR3 coding DNA: TGTGCCAGCAGTTACTCGGATAGCGGAGAGACCCAGTACTTC. It codes for CASSYSDSGETQYF.

Here the CDR3 DNA reads TGTGCCAGCAGCTTAAAGGGGTATGAAGCTTTCTTT. It yields the protein CASSLKGYEAFF. The chain links TRBV7-2 to TRBJ1-1; D is possibly TRBD1 (5 bases). Germline V CDR1 and CDR2: SGHTA, FQGNSA. The CDR3 contains 12 residues. V was trimmed by 2 bases and J by 7 bases, leaving 8 bases between them.

Of note for this clone: The germline gene is not matched at one end of the junction; a read error may be the cause. The chain couples TRBV6-5 to TRBJ2-4; D may be TRBD1 (5 bases). Per germline, CDR1 MNHEY and CDR2 SVGAGI. This CDR3 has 11 amino acids. The CDR3 region has the DNA TGTGCCAGCAGCTCTTTGGGGCCCCTGTTCTTC. This translates into CASSSLGPLFF.

The rearrangement uses TRBV9 and TRBJ2-4, with D perhaps TRBD2 (6 bases). V shed 0 bases and J shed 3 bases, with 13 bases lying between them. This CDR3 comprises 16 residues. Germline lookup yields CDR1 SGDLS and CDR2 YYNGEE. The CDR3 loop reads CASSVAPWGDKNIQYF. In DNA form, the CDR3 reads TGTGCCAGCAGCGTAGCCCCGTGGGGGGACAAAAACATTCAGTACTTC.

This clone has just a few counts. V gene TRBV2 combines with J gene TRBJ1-3; D uncertain. V was shortened by 7 bases and J by 12 bases, with 13 bases between the two germline ends. The length of the CDR3 is 11 residues. Per the germline V gene, CDR1 is SNHLY and CDR2 is FYNNEI. The CDR3: CASILVSYIYF. Written as DNA, the CDR3 is TGTGCCAGCATCCTTGTCTCTTACATATATTTT.

The chain joins TRBV5-4 to TRBJ2-7; 10 bases map to TRBD2. Trimming removed 3 bases from V and 5 bases from J; junction bases left unmatched: 5. CDR1 SGHNT and CDR2 YYREEE come from the germline V gene (reference sequence). The CDR3 is 14 amino acids. The DNA of the CDR3 is TGTGCCAGCAGCTCAGCGGGAGGGGAGCACGAGCAGTACTTC. Its translation is CASSSAGGEHEQYF.

V usage is TRBV6-6 and J usage is TRBJ2-7; 8 bases map to TRBD1. The CDR3 is 14 amino acids. From germline, CDR1 is MNHNY and CDR2 SVGAGI (reference sequence). Trimming removed 6 bases from V and 1 base from J; junction bases left unmatched: 5. The chain's CDR3 is CASSEDRGSYEQYF. Here the CDR3 DNA reads TGTGCCAGCAGCGAAGACAGGGGATCCTACGAGCAGTACTTC.

The chain couples TRBV5-6 to TRBJ2-1, with 7 bases aligning to TRBD1. Unmatched junction bases numbered 10, after V lost 4 bases and J lost 6 bases. The CDR3 extends over 15 amino acids. Per the germline V gene, CDR1 is SGHDT and CDR2 is YYEEEE. CDR3 in DNA: TGTGCCAGCAGCCAGGACAGGTATCTCATCAATGAGCAGTTCTTC. The encoded protein is CASSQDRYLINEQFF. Using reference TRBV5-6 and TRBJ2-1 for the parts outside the CDR3, the full variable domain is DAGVTQSPTHLIKTRGQQVTLRCSPKSGHDTVSWYQQALGQGPQFIFQYYEEEERQRGNFPDRFSGHQFPNYSSELNVNALLLGDSALYLCASSQDRYLINEQFFGPGTRLTVL.

In the case of this clone: This sample also contains other DNA sequences that code for the same CDR3. The rearrangement links TRBV25-1 to TRBJ2-1, with 8 bases that match TRBD2. Trimming at V came to 5 bases and at J to 8 bases, leaving 5 bases not matched to a gene. Per the germline V gene, CDR1 is MGHDK and CDR2 is SYGVNS. The CDR3 runs 13 residues. The CDR3 sequence: CASSSGRAYEQFF. The CDR3 DNA reads TGTGCCAGCAGTAGCGGGAGAGCCTATGAGCAGTTCTTC.

V usage is TRBV7-9 and J usage is TRBJ2-7, with 7 bases aligning to TRBD2. Germline values: CDR1 SEHNR, CDR2 FQNEAQ (reference sequence). The J segment lost 5 bases and the V segment lost 7 bases, leaving 14 bases of the junction unmatched. The CDR3 has 15 residues. The CDR3 region is CASTRESGRDHEQYF. The CDR3 bases are TGTGCCAGCACCCGCGAATCGGGGAGGGACCACGAGCAGTACTTC.